This T cell receptor (beta chain) is from a study of patients and donors after allogeneic stem cell transplantation. TCRdb re-called the RT-PCR reads through MiXCR, storing one row per CDR3 protein. The sample contains 200,000 to 250,000 distinct CDR3 sequences, roughly 14% of which appear only once. The CDR3 has 15 amino acids. The V end lost 7 bases, the J end lost 1 base, and 17 bases lay between the germline ends. Per the germline V gene, CDR1 is MNHEY and CDR2 is SVGEGT. The source is a human donor who was either an allogeneic HSCT recipient or a stem cell or donor lymphocyte infusion donor (not recorded which). It is not recorded whose cells these are; they may come from a transplant donor. Sequencing used blood, either unsorted or a sorted T cell fraction (not recorded which). V is TRBV6-2 or TRBV6-3 and J is TRBJ2-7, with TRBD1 as a possible D gene (6 bases). CDR3 loop: CASKSGTGWSYEQYF. The CDR3, as DNA: TGTGCCAGCAAATCGGGAACAGGGTGGTCCTACGAGCAGTACTTC.